These 23 T cell receptor beta chains were sequenced from one sample in a study of blood T cells in healthy people across ages. It was with a sample-barcoded 5' primer and a J-beta primer mix that a second PCR of about 6 to 12 cycles was run. Each CDR3 protein gets one entry after TCRdb re-called the 5' RACE reads with MiXCR. The sample holds some 800,000 distinct CDR3 sequences, roughly 25% seen once. The same specimen was also included in a second study, on T cells of mothers and their children.

Input material: blood. The receptor source for this set is a boy aged 5-17 years in good health.

V is TRBV28 and J is TRBJ2-4; D is uncertain. Germline V gives CDR1 MDHEN, CDR2 SYDVKM. V shed 9 bases and J shed 3 bases, with 9 bases lying between them. This CDR3 comprises 12 residues. This chain's CDR3 is CASQYGKNIQYF. CDR3 sequence (DNA): TGTGCCAGTCAATATGGCAAAAACATTCAGTACTTC.

A few counts support this clonotype. The V call is TRBV27, the J call TRBJ1-2, with D tentatively TRBD1 (6 bases). Trimming removed 2 bases at V and 8 bases at J, with 21 bases between. There are 16 residues in the CDR3. Germline CDR1 and CDR2: MNHEY and SMNVEV (reference sequence). This chain's CDR3 is CASSLAGQDTGKGYTF. CDR3 sequence (DNA): TGTGCCAGCAGTTTAGCGGGACAAGACACCGGAAAGGGCTACACCTTC.

This clonotype is a singleton in its sample. V is TRBV6-2 or TRBV6-3 and J is TRBJ1-1; D is uncertain. The CDR3 runs 13 residues. V lost 7 bases and J 2 bases, leaving 11 bases between the germline ends. CDR1 and CDR2 from the germline V gene are MNHEY and SVGEGT. CDR3 in DNA: TGTGCCAGCACCAGCGGGAAAAACACTGAAGCTTTCTTT. The encoded protein is CASTSGKNTEAFF.

The V and J genes are TRBV20-1 and TRBJ2-5, with 9 bases matching TRBD1. J was trimmed by 6 bases and V by 5 bases; bases with no gene match: 16. The CDR3 sequence is 16 residues long. Per the germline V gene, CDR1 is DFQATT and CDR2 is SNEGSKA (reference sequence). This CDR3 reads CSAPTERLTGGQTQYF. For the CDR3, the DNA is TGCAGTGCTCCGACCGAAAGATTGACAGGGGGACAGACCCAGTACTTC.

The chain uses TRBV10-3 and TRBJ1-3; a weak D match, TRBD1 (5 bases). The V and J ends lost 3 bases and 0 bases respectively, with 12 bases between them. This CDR3 is 16 amino acids long. CDR1 and CDR2 (germline): ENHRY, SYGVKD. CDR3 DNA sequence: TGTGCCATCAGTGACCCAGGGCGCCGCTCTGGAAACACCATATATTTT. Amino acid sequence: CAISDPGRRSGNTIYF.

This clonotype was seen only a few times. The chain joins TRBV24-1 to TRBJ2-2, with TRBD1 matching 8 bases. The CDR3 covers 16 residues. After removal of 4 bases from V and 1 base from J, the junction contained 4 bases not matched to a gene. Per germline, CDR1 KGHDR and CDR2 SFDVKD. CDR3: CATSEWTGQNTGELFF. The CDR3 DNA is TGTGCCACCAGTGAGTGGACAGGGCAGAACACCGGGGAGCTGTTTTTT.

A note on this clonotype: At one of its ends the junction is not consistent with the germline gene, which may arise from a read error. V is TRBV3-1 and J is TRBJ1-2; D possibly corresponds to TRBD1 (6 bases). Per the germline V gene, CDR1 is LGHDT and CDR2 is YNNKEL (reference sequence). The length of the CDR3 is 13 residues. CDR3 in amino acids: CTSSQDIRGGYTF. The CDR3 DNA follows: TGTACCAGCAGCCAAGACATCAGGGGTGGCTACACCTTC.

This clonotype has only a few counts. This chain uses TRBV7-3 with TRBJ2-5; tentative D call: TRBD2 (5 bases). TRBJ2-7 explains the end of the DNA better; the J call may be wrong. Germline V gene sequence: CDR1 SGHTA, CDR2 FQGTGA. CDR3 length: 14 residues. CDR3 nucleotides: TGTGCCAGCAGCTTAAAGGGCGGGCCCTACGAGCAGTACTTC. Its translation is CASSLKGGPYEQYF.

V gene TRBV7-2 combines with J gene TRBJ2-7; D unclear. Germline CDR1 SGHTA, CDR2 FQGNSA. This CDR3 region has 14 residues. V gave up 8 bases and J gave up 1 base, with 15 bases separating them. CDR3 sequence: CASALGGLSYEQYF. CDR3 coding DNA: TGTGCCAGCGCGCTCGGCGGCCTATCCTACGAGCAGTACTTC.

V usage is TRBV6-2 or TRBV6-3 and J usage is TRBJ1-2; D uncertain. Trimming took 4 bases from V and 7 from J, leaving 10 bases between them. CDR1 is MNHEY, CDR2 SVGEGT, per germline. The CDR3 is 12 amino acids. CDR3 coding DNA: TGTGCCAGCAGTTTGCAATATTCTGGCTACACCTTC. Residues: CASSLQYSGYTF.

A remark on this clonotype: Here the CDR3 omits its conserved ending phenylalanine or tryptophan, so a read error is the likely source. This chain joins TRBV12-3 or TRBV12-4 and TRBJ2-7; TRBD2 might be the D (5 bases). The length of the CDR3 is 14 residues. The V and J ends lost 5 bases and 4 bases respectively, with 15 bases between them. The CDR3 DNA sequence: TGTGCCAGCAGTCCCAGCGGTATACTGTACGAGCAGTACCTC. This gives the protein CASSPSGILYEQYL.

This clonotype was seen a handful of times. This chain links TRBV7-9 with TRBJ2-3, with 13 nucleotides matching TRBD2. CDR3 length: 18 residues. V lost 3 bases and J lost 4; bases outside the gene matches: 10. The germline V gene has CDR1 SEHNR and CDR2 FQNEAQ (reference sequence). CDR3 loop: CASSFGTSGISDADTQYF. In DNA, the CDR3 is TGTGCCAGCAGCTTCGGGACTAGCGGGATCTCAGACGCAGATACGCAGTATTTT.

The chain employs TRBV5-5 and TRBJ1-3; unclear D gene. The V end was cut by 3 bases, the J end by 2 bases, with 6 bases between. The CDR3 sequence is 13 residues long. Per the germline V gene, CDR1 is SGHKS and CDR2 is YYEKEE (reference sequence). The CDR3 loop is CASSSSPGNTIYF. The CDR3 nucleotides are TGTGCCAGCAGCTCATCCCCTGGAAACACCATATATTTT. Variable domain in full (rest from reference TRBV5-5 and TRBJ1-3): DAGVTQSPTHLIKTRGQQVTLRCSPISGHKSVSWYQQVLGQGPQFIFQYYEKEERGRGNFPDRFSARQFPNYSSELNVNALLLGDSALYLCASSSSPGNTIYFGEGSWLTVV.

In DNA form, the CDR3 reads TGTGCCAGCTCACCACCCGGGACTAGCGGCTTCTACGAGCAGTACTTC. Protein: CASSPPGTSGFYEQYF. V and J are TRBV18 and TRBJ2-7, with 11 positions matching TRBD2. V was clipped by 0 bases and J by 3 bases; unmatched bases: 4. The CDR3 runs to 16 residues. Looked up from germline, CDR1 is KGHSH and CDR2 is LQKENI.

This clonotype was recorded a few times. The chain combines TRBV7-6 with TRBJ2-7; perhaps D is TRBD1 or TRBD2 (6 bases each). The CDR3 loop spans 15 amino acids. Trimming left V 5 bases short and J 0 bases short, with 14 bases between. Germline loops: CDR1 SGHVS, CDR2 FNYEAQ. CDR3 region: CASSGGGYRSYEQYF. The CDR3 coding sequence is TGTGCCAGCAGCGGAGGGGGTTACCGCTCCTACGAGCAGTACTTC.

This chain connects TRBV4-3 to TRBJ2-5; D is possibly TRBD2 (5 bases). The CDR3 runs to 15 residues. Germline values: CDR1 LGHNA, CDR2 YSLEER. Trimming left V 4 bases short and J 5 bases short, with 17 bases between. For the CDR3, the DNA is TGCGCCAGCAGCCGGAACTCCGGAGGTGCGGAGACCCAGTACTTC. Its protein is CASSRNSGGAETQYF.

This clonotype was seen many times. This rearrangement joins TRBV6-2 or TRBV6-3 to TRBJ2-4, with 8 bases identical to TRBD1. Per the germline V gene, CDR1 is MNHEY and CDR2 is SVGEGT. The CDR3 extends over 13 amino acids. The V gene end was trimmed by 6 bases and the J gene end by 9 bases; junction bases not matched to a gene: 7. The CDR3 DNA is TGTGCCAGCAGCACCATCACAGGGGGCATTCAGTACTTC. Residues: CASSTITGGIQYF.

The chain has TRBV20-1 and TRBJ2-2, with D maybe TRBD1 (6 bases). Trimming took 8 bases from V and 2 from J, leaving 12 bases between them. CDR1 DFQATT and CDR2 SNEGSKA come from the germline V gene (reference sequence). The length of the CDR3 is 13 residues. CDR3 nucleotides: TGCAGTACAAAGGGGGATAACACCGGGGAGCTGTTTTTT. It translates to CSTKGDNTGELFF.

Remarks on this clonotype: A much bigger clone sits one base away, suggesting this may be a read error. The chain employs TRBV7-2 and TRBJ2-5; D is undetermined. This CDR3 is 15 amino acids long. Germline values: CDR1 SGHTA, CDR2 FQGNSA. V shed 6 bases and J shed 11 bases, with 25 bases lying between them. The CDR3 nucleotides are TGTGCCAGCAGGCTTAGAGCCATGAGTGAAACCGGGCAGTACTTC. Encoded protein: CASRLRAMSETGQYF.

This chain joins TRBV10-3 and TRBJ1-1, with 7 bases fitting TRBD1. The CDR3 runs to 14 residues. Germline trimming cut 6 bases from V and 4 bases from J; bases unmatched to any gene: 8. CDR1 and CDR2 (germline): ENHRY, SYGVKD. The CDR3 region has the DNA TGTGCCATCAGAGACAGGGTCGGGAGCACTGAAGCTTTCTTT. Its translation: CAIRDRVGSTEAFF.

There are a few counts of this clonotype. CDR3 bases: TGTGCCAGCAGTCCCGAGCCAGGTGAAAAACTGTTTTTT. Its protein is CASSPEPGEKLFF. This chain links TRBV2 with TRBJ1-4; no definite D call. CDR3 length equals 13 residues. The V end lost 5 bases, the J end lost 7 bases, and 11 bases lay between the germline ends. Germline loops: CDR1 SNHLY, CDR2 FYNNEI.

The V call is TRBV7-8, the J call TRBJ1-1; D is undetermined. V was cut by 5 bases and J by 3 bases, with 16 bases left in between. The CDR3 runs to 15 residues. Per germline, CDR1 SGHVS and CDR2 FQNEAQ. The CDR3 here is CASSPLKGWDTEAFF. CDR3 in DNA: TGTGCCAGCAGCCCCCTTAAGGGTTGGGACACTGAAGCTTTCTTT.

This clonotype was seen more than once but under ten times. The CDR3 nucleotides are TGCAGCGTTGAGGGGGGGAGTCACAATGAGCAGTTCTTC. It codes for CSVEGGSHNEQFF. V and J are TRBV29-1 and TRBJ2-1; 7 bases map to TRBD2. J lost 5 bases, V lost 3 bases, and 4 bases had no gene match. The CDR3 consists of 13 residues. The germline V gene has CDR1 SQVTM and CDR2 ANQGSEA.